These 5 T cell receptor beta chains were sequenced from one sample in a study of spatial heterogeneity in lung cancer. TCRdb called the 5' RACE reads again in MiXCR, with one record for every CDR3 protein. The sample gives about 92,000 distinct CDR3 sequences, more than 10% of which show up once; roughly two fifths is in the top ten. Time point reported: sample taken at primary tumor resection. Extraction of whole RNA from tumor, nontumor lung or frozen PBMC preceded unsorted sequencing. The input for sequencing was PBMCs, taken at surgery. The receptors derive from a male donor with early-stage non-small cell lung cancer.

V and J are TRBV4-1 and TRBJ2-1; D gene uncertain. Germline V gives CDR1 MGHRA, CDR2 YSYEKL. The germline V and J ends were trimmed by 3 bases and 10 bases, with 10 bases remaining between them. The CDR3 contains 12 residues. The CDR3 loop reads CASSQIGSEQFF. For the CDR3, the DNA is TGCGCCAGCAGCCAGATCGGATCGGAGCAGTTCTTC.

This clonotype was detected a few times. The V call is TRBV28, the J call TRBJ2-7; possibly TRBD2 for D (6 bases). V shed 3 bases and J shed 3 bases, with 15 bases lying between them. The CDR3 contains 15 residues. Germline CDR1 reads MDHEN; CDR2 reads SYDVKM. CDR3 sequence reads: CASSFGGSVSYEQYF. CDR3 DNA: TGTGCCAGCAGTTTCGGGGGTAGTGTAAGCTACGAGCAGTACTTC.

CDR3 residues: CASSLGAHPDTQYF. In nucleotides, the CDR3 is TGTGCCAGCTCACTGGGGGCGCATCCAGATACGCAGTATTTT. The chain combines TRBV18 with TRBJ2-3, with D possibly matching TRBD1 (6 bases). This CDR3 comprises 14 residues. Germline V lookup: CDR1 KGHSH, CDR2 LQKENI. The ends were cut back, 4 bases at V and 4 bases at J, with 12 bases in the middle.

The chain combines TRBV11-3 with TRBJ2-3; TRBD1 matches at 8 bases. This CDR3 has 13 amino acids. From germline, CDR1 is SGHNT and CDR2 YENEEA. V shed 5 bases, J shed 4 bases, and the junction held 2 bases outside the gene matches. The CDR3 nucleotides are TGTGCCAGCAGCCAGGACAGGGCAGATACGCAGTATTTT. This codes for CASSQDRADTQYF.

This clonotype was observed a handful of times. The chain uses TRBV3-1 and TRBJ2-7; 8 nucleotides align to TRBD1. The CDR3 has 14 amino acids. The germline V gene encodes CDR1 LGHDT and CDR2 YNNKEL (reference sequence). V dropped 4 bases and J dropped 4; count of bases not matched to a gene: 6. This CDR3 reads CASSLRGTGYEQYF. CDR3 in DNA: TGTGCCAGCAGCCTACGGGGGACAGGATACGAGCAGTACTTC.